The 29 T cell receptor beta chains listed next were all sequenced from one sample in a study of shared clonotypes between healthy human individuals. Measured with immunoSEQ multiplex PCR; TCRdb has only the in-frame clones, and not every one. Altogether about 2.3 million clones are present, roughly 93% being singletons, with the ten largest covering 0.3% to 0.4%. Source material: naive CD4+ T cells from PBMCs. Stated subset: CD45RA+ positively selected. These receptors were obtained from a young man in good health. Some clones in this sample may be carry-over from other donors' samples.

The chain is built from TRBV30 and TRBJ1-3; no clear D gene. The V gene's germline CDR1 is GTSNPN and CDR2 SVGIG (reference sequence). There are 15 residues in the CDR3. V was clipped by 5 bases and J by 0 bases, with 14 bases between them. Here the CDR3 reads CAWFGPARSGNTIYF. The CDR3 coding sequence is TGTGCCTGGTTTGGGCCAGCTCGCTCTGGAAACACCATATATTTT. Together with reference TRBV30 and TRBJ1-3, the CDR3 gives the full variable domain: SQTIHQWPATLVQPVGSPLSLECTVEGTSNPNLYWYRQAAGRGLQLLFYSVGIGQISSEVPQNLSASRPQDRQFILSSKKLLLSDSGFYLCAWFGPARSGNTIYFGEGSWLTVV.

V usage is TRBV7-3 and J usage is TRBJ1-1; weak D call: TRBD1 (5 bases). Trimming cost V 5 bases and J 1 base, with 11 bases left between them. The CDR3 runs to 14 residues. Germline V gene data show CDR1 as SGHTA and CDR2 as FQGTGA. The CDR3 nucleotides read TGTGCCAGCAGCGCCGGGACGGCGAACACTGAAGCTTTCTTT. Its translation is CASSAGTANTEAFF.

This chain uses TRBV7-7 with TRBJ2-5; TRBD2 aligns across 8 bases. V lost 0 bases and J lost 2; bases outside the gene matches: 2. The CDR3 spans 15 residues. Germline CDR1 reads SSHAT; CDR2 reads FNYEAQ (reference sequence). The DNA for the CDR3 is TGTGCCAGCAGCTTAGCGACGGGGGGGCAAGAGACCCAGTACTTC. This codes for CASSLATGGQETQYF.

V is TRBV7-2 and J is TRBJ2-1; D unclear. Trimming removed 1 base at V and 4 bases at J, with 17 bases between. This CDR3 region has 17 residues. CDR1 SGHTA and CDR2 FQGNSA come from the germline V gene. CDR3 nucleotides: TGTGCCAGCAGCTTAGAGGTACGGATACCCGGATACAATGAGCAGTTCTTC. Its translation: CASSLEVRIPGYNEQFF.

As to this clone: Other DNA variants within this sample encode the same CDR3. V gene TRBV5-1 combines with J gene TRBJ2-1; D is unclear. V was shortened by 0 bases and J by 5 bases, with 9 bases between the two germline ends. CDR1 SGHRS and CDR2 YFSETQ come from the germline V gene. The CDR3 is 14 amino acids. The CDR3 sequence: CASSLGLSNNEQFF. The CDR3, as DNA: TGCGCCAGCAGCTTGGGCCTCAGTAACAATGAGCAGTTCTTC. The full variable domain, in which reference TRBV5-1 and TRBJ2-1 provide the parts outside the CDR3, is KAGVTQTPRYLIKTRGQQVTLSCSPISGHRSVSWYQQTPGQGLQFLFEYFSETQRNKGNFPGRFSGRQFSNSRSEMNVSTLELGDSALYLCASSLGLSNNEQFFGPGTRLTVL.

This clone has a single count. Here the CDR3 DNA reads TGTGCCAGCAGCTTTCCCGCCAGACTAGCCCAGCCATCTAGCACAGATACGCAGTATTTT. The encoded protein is CASSFPARLAQPSSTDTQYF. The rearrangement joins TRBV5-4 to TRBJ2-3; TRBD2 matches at 7 bases. V lost 2 bases and J lost 0; bases outside the gene matches: 18. Germline V lookup: CDR1 SGHNT, CDR2 YYREEE (reference sequence). This CDR3 spans 20 amino acids.

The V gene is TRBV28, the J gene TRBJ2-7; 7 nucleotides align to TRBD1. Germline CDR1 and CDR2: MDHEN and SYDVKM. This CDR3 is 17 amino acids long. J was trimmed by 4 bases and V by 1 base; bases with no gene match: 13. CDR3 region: CASSLSLGQGVWYEQYF. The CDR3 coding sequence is TGTGCCAGCAGTTTATCTTTGGGGCAGGGGGTTTGGTACGAGCAGTACTTC.

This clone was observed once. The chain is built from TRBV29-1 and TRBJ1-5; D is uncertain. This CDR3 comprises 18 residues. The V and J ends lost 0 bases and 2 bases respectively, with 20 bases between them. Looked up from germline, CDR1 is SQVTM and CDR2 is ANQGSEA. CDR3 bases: TGCAGCGTTGAAGATCCGGGGAGGGTTGAGGTACGCAATCAGCCCCAGCATTTT. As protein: CSVEDPGRVEVRNQPQHF.

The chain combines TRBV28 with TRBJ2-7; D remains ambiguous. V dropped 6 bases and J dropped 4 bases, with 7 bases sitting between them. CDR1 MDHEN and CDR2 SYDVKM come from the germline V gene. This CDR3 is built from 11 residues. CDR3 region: CASRYGYEQYF. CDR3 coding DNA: TGTGCCAGCAGATACGGATACGAGCAGTACTTC.

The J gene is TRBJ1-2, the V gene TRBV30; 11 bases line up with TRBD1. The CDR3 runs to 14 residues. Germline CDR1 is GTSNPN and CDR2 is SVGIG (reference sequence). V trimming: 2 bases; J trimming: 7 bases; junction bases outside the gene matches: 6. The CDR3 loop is CAWSPDRGLGGYTF. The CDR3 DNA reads TGTGCCTGGAGTCCGGACAGGGGGCTAGGTGGCTACACCTTC.

The CDR3 coding sequence is TGTGCTAGTGGTTTGGGGGATTACAATGAGCAGTTCTTC. Amino acid sequence: CASGLGDYNEQFF. This rearrangement joins TRBV12-5 to TRBJ2-1; D call uncertain. Per the germline V gene, CDR1 is LGHNT and CDR2 is FRNRAP. V was clipped by 1 base and J by 4 bases, with 5 bases between them. The length of the CDR3 is 13 residues.

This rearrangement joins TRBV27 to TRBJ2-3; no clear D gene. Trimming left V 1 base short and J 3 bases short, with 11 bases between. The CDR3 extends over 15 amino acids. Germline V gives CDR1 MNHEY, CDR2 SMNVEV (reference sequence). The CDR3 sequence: CASSLFSFGTDTQYF. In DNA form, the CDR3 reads TGTGCCAGCAGTTTATTCTCGTTTGGGACAGATACGCAGTATTTT.

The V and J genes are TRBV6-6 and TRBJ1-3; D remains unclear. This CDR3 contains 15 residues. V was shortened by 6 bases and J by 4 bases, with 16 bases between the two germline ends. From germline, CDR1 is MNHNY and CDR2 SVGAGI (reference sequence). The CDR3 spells CASSQGGVVGNTIYF. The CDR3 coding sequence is TGTGCCAGCAGCCAAGGCGGGGTGGTCGGAAACACCATATATTTT.

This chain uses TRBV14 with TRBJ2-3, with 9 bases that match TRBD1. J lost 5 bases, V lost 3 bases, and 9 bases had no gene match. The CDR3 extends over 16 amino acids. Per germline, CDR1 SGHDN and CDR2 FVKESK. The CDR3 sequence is CASSHRRDRVRDTQYF. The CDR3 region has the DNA TGTGCCAGCAGCCACAGACGGGACAGGGTTCGAGATACGCAGTATTTT.

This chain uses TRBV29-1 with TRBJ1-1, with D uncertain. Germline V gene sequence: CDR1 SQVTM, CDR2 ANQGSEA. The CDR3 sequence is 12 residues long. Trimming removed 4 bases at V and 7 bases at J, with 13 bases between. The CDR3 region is CSVVKGRVEAFF. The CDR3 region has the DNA TGCAGCGTTGTGAAGGGAAGAGTTGAAGCTTTCTTT.

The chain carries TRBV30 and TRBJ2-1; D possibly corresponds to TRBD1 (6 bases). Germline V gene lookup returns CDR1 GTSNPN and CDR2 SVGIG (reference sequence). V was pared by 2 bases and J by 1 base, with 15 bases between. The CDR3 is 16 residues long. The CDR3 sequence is CAWSSVGARSYNEQFF. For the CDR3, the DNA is TGTGCCTGGAGTTCGGTGGGGGCTAGATCCTACAATGAGCAGTTCTTC.

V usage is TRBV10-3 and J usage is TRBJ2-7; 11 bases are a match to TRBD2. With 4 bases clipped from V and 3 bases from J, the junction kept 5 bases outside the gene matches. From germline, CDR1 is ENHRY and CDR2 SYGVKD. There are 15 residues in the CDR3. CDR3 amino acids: CAISAASGRYYEQYF. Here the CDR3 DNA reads TGTGCCATCAGTGCCGCTAGCGGGAGGTACTACGAGCAGTACTTC.

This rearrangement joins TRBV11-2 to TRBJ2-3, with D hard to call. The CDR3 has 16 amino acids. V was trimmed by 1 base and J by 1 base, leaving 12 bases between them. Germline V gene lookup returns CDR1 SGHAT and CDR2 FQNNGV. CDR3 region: CASSLGASSRTDTQYF. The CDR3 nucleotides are TGTGCCAGCAGCTTAGGGGCTTCCTCCCGCACAGATACGCAGTATTTT.

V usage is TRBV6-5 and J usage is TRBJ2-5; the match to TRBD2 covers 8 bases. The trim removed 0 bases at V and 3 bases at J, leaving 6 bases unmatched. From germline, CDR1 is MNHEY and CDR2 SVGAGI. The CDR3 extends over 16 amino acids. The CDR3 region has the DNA TGTGCCAGCAGTTACTCAACTAGCGGAGCGAAAGAGACCCAGTACTTC. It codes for CASSYSTSGAKETQYF.

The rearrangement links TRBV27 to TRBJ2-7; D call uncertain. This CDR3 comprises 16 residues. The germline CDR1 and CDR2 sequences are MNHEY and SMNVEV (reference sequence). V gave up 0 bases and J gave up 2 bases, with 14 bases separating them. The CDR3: CASSLSVSTPTYEQYF. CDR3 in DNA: TGTGCCAGCAGTTTATCGGTCAGCACTCCCACCTACGAGCAGTACTTC.

The chain's CDR3 is CASSLGGQGAPGYTF. Written as DNA, the CDR3 is TGTGCCAGCAGCTTAGGGGGACAGGGGGCGCCCGGCTACACCTTC. The chain combines TRBV7-6 with TRBJ1-2, with 12 nucleotides matching TRBD1. The CDR3 loop spans 15 amino acids. V lost 1 base and J lost 8; bases outside the gene matches: 5. Germline V CDR1 and CDR2: SGHVS, FNYEAQ.

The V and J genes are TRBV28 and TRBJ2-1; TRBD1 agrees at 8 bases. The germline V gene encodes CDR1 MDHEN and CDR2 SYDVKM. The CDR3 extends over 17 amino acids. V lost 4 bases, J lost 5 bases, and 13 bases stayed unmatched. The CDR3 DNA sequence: TGTGCCAGCAGTTCCCCGGGTGGTGGACAGGGCCACAATGAGCAGTTCTTC. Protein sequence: CASSSPGGGQGHNEQFF.

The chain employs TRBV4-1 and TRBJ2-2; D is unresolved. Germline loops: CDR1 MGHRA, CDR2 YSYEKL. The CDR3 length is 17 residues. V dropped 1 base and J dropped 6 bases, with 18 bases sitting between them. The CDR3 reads CASSQVRQRAGAGELFF. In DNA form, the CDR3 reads TGCGCCAGCAGCCAAGTACGGCAAAGGGCTGGGGCCGGGGAGCTGTTTTTT.

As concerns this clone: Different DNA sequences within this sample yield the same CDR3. The CDR3 loop reads CASSESGQGNSPLHF. The CDR3 DNA reads TGTGCCAGCAGTGAATCGGGACAGGGGAATTCACCCCTCCACTTT. The chain is built from TRBV6-1 and TRBJ1-6; 10 bases are a match to TRBD1. The germline CDR1 and CDR2 sequences are MNHNS and SASEGT. The V segment lost 2 bases and the J segment 7 bases; nucleotides outside the gene matches: 2. This CDR3 comprises 15 residues.

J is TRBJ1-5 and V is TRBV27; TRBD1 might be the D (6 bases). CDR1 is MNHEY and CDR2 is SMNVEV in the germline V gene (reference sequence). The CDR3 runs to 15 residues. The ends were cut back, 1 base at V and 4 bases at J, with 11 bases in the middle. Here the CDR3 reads CASSLFGTPNQPQHF. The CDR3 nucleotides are TGTGCCAGCAGTTTATTTGGGACACCTAATCAGCCCCAGCATTTT.

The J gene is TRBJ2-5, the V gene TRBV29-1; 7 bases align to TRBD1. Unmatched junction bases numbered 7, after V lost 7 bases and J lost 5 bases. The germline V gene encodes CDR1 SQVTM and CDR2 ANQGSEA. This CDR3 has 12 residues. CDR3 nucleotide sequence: TGCAGCGGGAATACAGGGGATGAGACCCAGTACTTC. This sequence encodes CSGNTGDETQYF. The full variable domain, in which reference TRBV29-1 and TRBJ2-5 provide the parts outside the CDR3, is SAVISQKPSRDICQRGTSLTIQCQVDSQVTMMFWYRQQPGQSLTLIATANQGSEATYESGFVIDKFPISRPNLTFSTLTVSNMSPEDSSIYLCSGNTGDETQYFGPGTRLLVL.

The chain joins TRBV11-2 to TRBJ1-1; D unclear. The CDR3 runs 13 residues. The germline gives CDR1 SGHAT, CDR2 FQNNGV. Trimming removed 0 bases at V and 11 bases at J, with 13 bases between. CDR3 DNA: TGTGCCAGCAGCTTAGATCTCGGGGTAAGGGCTTTCTTT. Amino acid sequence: CASSLDLGVRAFF. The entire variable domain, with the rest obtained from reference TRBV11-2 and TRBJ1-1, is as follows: EAGVAQSPRYKIIEKRQSVAFWCNPISGHATLYWYQQILGQGPKLLIQFQNNGVVDDSQLPKDRFSAERLKGVDSTLKIQPAKLEDSAVYLCASSLDLGVRAFFGQGTRLTVV.

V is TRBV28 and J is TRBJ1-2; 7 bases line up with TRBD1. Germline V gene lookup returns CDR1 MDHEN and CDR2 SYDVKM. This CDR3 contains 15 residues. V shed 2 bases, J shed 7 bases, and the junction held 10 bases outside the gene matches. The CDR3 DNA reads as TGTGCCAGCAGTTTACGGACAGGTGGGAGAGTTGGCTACACCTTC. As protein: CASSLRTGGRVGYTF.

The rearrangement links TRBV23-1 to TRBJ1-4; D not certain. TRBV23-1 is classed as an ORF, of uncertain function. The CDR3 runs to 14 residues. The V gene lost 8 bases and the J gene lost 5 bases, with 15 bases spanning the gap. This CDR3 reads CASEKQRFNEKLFF. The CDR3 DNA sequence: TGCGCCAGCGAAAAACAGCGATTCAATGAAAAACTGTTTTTT.